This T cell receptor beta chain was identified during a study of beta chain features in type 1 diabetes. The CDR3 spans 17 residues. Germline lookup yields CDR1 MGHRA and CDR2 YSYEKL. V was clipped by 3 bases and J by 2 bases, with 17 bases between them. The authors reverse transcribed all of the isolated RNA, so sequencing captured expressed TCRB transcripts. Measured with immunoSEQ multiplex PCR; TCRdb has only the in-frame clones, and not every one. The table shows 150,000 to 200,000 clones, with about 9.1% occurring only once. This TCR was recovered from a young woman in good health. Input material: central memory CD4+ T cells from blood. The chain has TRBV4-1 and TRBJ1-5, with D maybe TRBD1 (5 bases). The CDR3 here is CASSQQQGRRGNQPQHF. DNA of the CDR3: TGCGCCAGCAGCCAGCAGCAGGGCAGGCGCGGCAATCAGCCCCAGCATTTT.